This passage covers 27 T cell receptor beta chains from one sample sequenced in a study of cytomegalovirus exposure and HLA in healthy donors. The PCR ran on 60 Vbeta and 13 Jbeta primers. Repertoires were generated with immunoSEQ multiplex PCR, while TCRdb's copy carries only in-frame clones and drops some. The table lists 110,000 to 150,000 clones, more than 60% of them singletons. The sample consisted of PBMCs. The receptors come from a male donor in good health and CMV-seronegative.

The rearrangement uses TRBV27 and TRBJ2-7; TRBD1 matches at 9 bases. This CDR3 has 16 amino acids. The J segment lost 6 bases and the V segment lost 6 bases, leaving 15 bases of the junction unmatched. Per the germline V gene, CDR1 is MNHEY and CDR2 is SMNVEV (reference sequence). The CDR3 coding sequence is TGTGCCAGCAGATGGACAGGGGAAGGTTGGACCTCCGAGCAGTACTTC. Translating it yields CASRWTGEGWTSEQYF.

This sequence joins TRBV5-4 and TRBJ2-3; possibly TRBD1 for D (6 bases). Germline V gene lookup returns CDR1 SGHNT and CDR2 YYREEE (reference sequence). The CDR3 sequence is 12 residues long. V lost 9 bases, J lost 3 bases, and 11 bases lay in between. This chain's CDR3 is CAIRTVTDTQYF. The CDR3 bases are TGTGCCATACGGACAGTGACAGATACGCAGTATTTT.

This rearrangement joins TRBV7-9 to TRBJ2-4; 7 bases are a match to TRBD1. V dropped 0 bases and J dropped 8; count of bases not matched to a gene: 7. CDR1 is SEHNR and CDR2 is FQNEAQ in the germline V gene (reference sequence). This CDR3 comprises 15 residues. The CDR3 sequence is CASSLAGQGVDIQYF. In DNA form, the CDR3 reads TGTGCCAGCAGCTTAGCGGGGCAGGGGGTAGACATTCAGTACTTC.

The rearrangement links TRBV9 to TRBJ1-5; 7 nucleotides line up with TRBD1. CDR1 SGDLS and CDR2 YYNGEE come from the germline V gene. There are 13 residues in the CDR3. The J segment lost 9 bases and the V segment lost 0 bases, leaving 3 bases of the junction unmatched. This chain's CDR3 is CASSVGTGRPQHF. CDR3 bases: TGTGCCAGCAGCGTAGGGACAGGCCGGCCCCAGCATTTT. Full variable domain (outside the CDR3, taken from reference TRBV9 and TRBJ1-5): DSGVTQTPKHLITATGQRVTLRCSPRSGDLSVYWYQQSLDQGLQFLIQYYNGEERAKGNILERFSAQQFPDLHSELNLSSLELGDSALYFCASSVGTGRPQHFGDGTRLSIL.

This clone occurred a few times. The rearrangement uses TRBV5-1 and TRBJ2-7; 7 bases align to TRBD1. The V gene end was trimmed by 4 bases and the J gene end by 4 bases; junction bases not matched to a gene: 5. The CDR3 runs 13 residues. In germline, CDR1 is SGHRS, CDR2 YFSETQ. The CDR3 spells CASSRDSLYEQYF. The CDR3 DNA is TGCGCCAGCAGCCGGGACAGCCTTTACGAGCAGTACTTC.

This clone was observed a single time. The rearrangement uses TRBV9 and TRBJ2-4; the match to TRBD1 covers 7 bases. Germline-derived CDR1 and CDR2 are SGDLS and YYNGEE. V shed 4 bases and J 9 bases; nucleotides not matched to a gene: 4. This CDR3 has 12 amino acids. The CDR3 is CASSPTGRIQYF. In nucleotides, the CDR3 is TGTGCCAGCAGCCCGACAGGGCGCATTCAGTACTTC. The full variable domain, in which reference TRBV9 and TRBJ2-4 provide the parts outside the CDR3, is DSGVTQTPKHLITATGQRVTLRCSPRSGDLSVYWYQQSLDQGLQFLIQYYNGEERAKGNILERFSAQQFPDLHSELNLSSLELGDSALYFCASSPTGRIQYFGAGTRLSVL.

The genes are TRBV4-1 and TRBJ2-4, with TRBD2 matching 8 bases. CDR1 and CDR2 (germline): MGHRA, YSYEKL. CDR3 length equals 16 residues. V lost 4 bases to trimming and J lost 3 bases; unmatched junction nucleotides: 8. CDR3 sequence: CASSRSDREGKNIQYF. As DNA, the CDR3 is TGCGCCAGCAGCCGCTCTGACCGGGAGGGCAAAAACATTCAGTACTTC.

The chain couples TRBV5-6 to TRBJ2-4, with TRBD2 matching over 7 bases. The CDR3 has 15 amino acids. Germline lookup yields CDR1 SGHDT and CDR2 YYEEEE. Germline trimming cut 5 bases from V and 0 bases from J; bases unmatched to any gene: 5. The CDR3 protein is CASRIWGGAKNIQYF. The DNA of the CDR3 is TGTGCCAGCAGGATTTGGGGGGGAGCCAAAAACATTCAGTACTTC. Using reference TRBV5-6 and TRBJ2-4 for the parts outside the CDR3, the full variable domain is DAGVTQSPTHLIKTRGQQVTLRCSPKSGHDTVSWYQQALGQGPQFIFQYYEEEERQRGNFPDRFSGHQFPNYSSELNVNALLLGDSALYLCASRIWGGAKNIQYFGAGTRLSVL.

V is TRBV5-1 and J is TRBJ2-2, with D perhaps TRBD1 (6 bases). This CDR3 region has 16 residues. The germline V gene has CDR1 SGHRS and CDR2 YFSETQ. The ends were cut back, 2 bases at V and 3 bases at J, with 14 bases in the middle. This chain's CDR3 is CASSFISAGDTGELFF. The CDR3, as DNA: TGCGCCAGCAGCTTTATCTCCGCAGGGGACACCGGGGAGCTGTTTTTT.

This clone was detected a few times. The chain joins TRBV5-4 to TRBJ1-4; no reliable D call. Germline V gives CDR1 SGHNT, CDR2 YYREEE (reference sequence). Trimming shortened V by 1 base and J by 3 bases, and 10 bases separated the two germline ends. The CDR3 has 15 residues. The CDR3: CASSLRTIPNEKLFF. In DNA form, the CDR3 reads TGTGCCAGCAGCTTGCGAACTATCCCTAATGAAAAACTGTTTTTT.

This clone appeared a single time. V is TRBV11-2 and J is TRBJ1-2; 7 positions agree with TRBD1. Per germline, CDR1 SGHAT and CDR2 FQNNGV. CDR3 length equals 14 residues. The J segment lost 0 bases and the V segment lost 3 bases, leaving 1 base of the junction unmatched. CDR3 loop: CASSFGQANYGYTF. In nucleotides, the CDR3 is TGTGCCAGCAGCTTCGGACAGGCTAACTATGGCTACACCTTC. Full variable domain (remainder filled in from reference TRBV11-2 and TRBJ1-2): EAGVAQSPRYKIIEKRQSVAFWCNPISGHATLYWYQQILGQGPKLLIQFQNNGVVDDSQLPKDRFSAERLKGVDSTLKIQPAKLEDSAVYLCASSFGQANYGYTFGSGTRLTVV.

The CDR3: CASSVATGAQEQFF. The DNA of the CDR3 is TGTGCCAGCAGCGTAGCTACTGGGGCACAGGAGCAGTTCTTC. The chain employs TRBV9 and TRBJ2-1; D is possibly TRBD1 (5 bases). Germline V lookup: CDR1 SGDLS, CDR2 YYNGEE. Deletions cut 0 bases from V and 10 bases from J, with 14 bases between. The length of the CDR3 is 14 residues.

The chain combines TRBV30 with TRBJ1-3; D is perhaps TRBD1 (6 bases). Germline CDR1 GTSNPN, CDR2 SVGIG (reference sequence). V lost 8 bases and J 0 bases, leaving 23 bases between the germline ends. This CDR3 has 17 amino acids. This CDR3 reads CAQTHQVTGSSGNTIYF. The CDR3 DNA is TGTGCCCAAACTCATCAAGTAACAGGGAGCTCTGGAAACACCATATATTTT. Full variable domain (rest looked up from reference TRBV30 and TRBJ1-3): SQTIHQWPATLVQPVGSPLSLECTVEGTSNPNLYWYRQAAGRGLQLLFYSVGIGQISSEVPQNLSASRPQDRQFILSSKKLLLSDSGFYLCAQTHQVTGSSGNTIYFGEGSWLTVV.

V and J are TRBV2 and TRBJ2-3; 7 bases map to TRBD2. Germline CDR1 SNHLY, CDR2 FYNNEI. This CDR3 contains 17 residues. Trimming at V came to 6 bases and at J to 0 bases, leaving 12 bases not matched to a gene. The CDR3 loop is CASRERTRRSSTDTQYF. The CDR3 nucleotides read TGTGCCAGCAGAGAAAGGACTAGACGGTCTAGCACAGATACGCAGTATTTT.

There are a few counts of this clone. The rearrangement uses TRBV19 and TRBJ2-1, with 16 bases that match TRBD2. Trimming took 4 bases from V and 1 from J; bases not matched to a gene: 7. This CDR3 comprises 19 residues. The V gene's germline CDR1 is LNHDA and CDR2 SQIVND (reference sequence). The CDR3 protein is CASSREGLAGGPSYNEQFF. The CDR3, as DNA: TGTGCCAGTAGTAGGGAGGGACTAGCGGGAGGGCCATCCTACAATGAGCAGTTCTTC.

The rearrangement joins TRBV29-1 to TRBJ2-1; TRBD2 matches at 12 bases. With V trimmed by 5 bases and J by 8 bases, 10 bases remained unmatched. The CDR3 is 15 residues long. Germline V gene sequence: CDR1 SQVTM, CDR2 ANQGSEA. The CDR3 coding sequence is TGCAGCGTTTCTGGACTAGCGGGACCTCGGCATGAGCAGTTCTTC. It is translated as CSVSGLAGPRHEQFF.

The chain links TRBV25-1 to TRBJ1-1, with D uncertain. There are 14 residues in the CDR3. CDR1 and CDR2 from the germline V gene are MGHDK and SYGVNS. V lost 3 bases and J 1 base, leaving 9 bases between the germline ends. This CDR3 reads CASSDWEANTEAFF. In DNA, the CDR3 is TGTGCCAGCAGTGATTGGGAGGCGAACACTGAAGCTTTCTTT.

With regard to this clone: No DNA is shown, since the ends of the CDR3 on it are uncertain; the CDR3 is the one TCRdb lists. The chain couples TRBV30 to TRBJ1-2. Termini included, the CDR3 measures 16 amino acids. CDR1 is GTSNPN and CDR2 is SVGIG in the germline V gene (reference sequence). The chain's CDR3 is CAWSVFLLRRNYGYTF.

The gene calls are TRBV14 and TRBJ1-1; 10 positions match TRBD1. J lost 1 base, V lost 3 bases, and 2 bases had no gene match. The germline gives CDR1 SGHDN, CDR2 FVKESK. This CDR3 is built from 15 residues. The CDR3 region has the DNA TGTGCCAGCAGCCAGGGACAGGGGCAGAACACTGAAGCTTTCTTT. Amino acid sequence: CASSQGQGQNTEAFF.

The chain uses TRBV25-1 and TRBJ2-2, with 11 bases identical to TRBD1. Germline loops: CDR1 MGHDK, CDR2 SYGVNS. Trimming at V came to 1 base and at J to 7 bases, leaving 5 bases not matched to a gene. This CDR3 contains 16 residues. The CDR3 loop reads CASSESDRGRIGELFF. The DNA for the CDR3 is TGTGCCAGCAGTGAATCGGACAGGGGGCGAATCGGGGAGCTGTTTTTT.

The chain links TRBV5-6 to TRBJ1-5; D may be TRBD1 (5 bases). Trimming stripped 2 bases from V and 4 bases from J, with 13 bases between. CDR3 length equals 15 residues. The germline CDR1 and CDR2 sequences are SGHDT and YYEEEE. The CDR3 is CASSLSPGGNQPQHF. The CDR3 DNA reads as TGTGCCAGCAGCTTAAGCCCCGGGGGGAATCAGCCCCAGCATTTT. Full variable domain (missing parts from reference TRBV5-6 and TRBJ1-5): DAGVTQSPTHLIKTRGQQVTLRCSPKSGHDTVSWYQQALGQGPQFIFQYYEEEERQRGNFPDRFSGHQFPNYSSELNVNALLLGDSALYLCASSLSPGGNQPQHFGDGTRLSIL.

The CDR3 bases are TGCAGCGCTCTCACGACAGGGGGGGCTGGCTACACCTTC. Its translation: CSALTTGGAGYTF. The J gene is TRBJ1-2, the V gene TRBV29-1; 9 nucleotides line up with TRBD1. This CDR3 comprises 13 residues. The junction had 10 bases not matched to a gene; V was cut back by 7 bases and J by 7 bases. Germline V gives CDR1 SQVTM, CDR2 ANQGSEA.

This clone showed up just a few times. The chain employs TRBV11-2 and TRBJ2-5; 10 nucleotides match TRBD2. V lost 1 base and J lost 5; bases outside the gene matches: 4. The CDR3 contains 15 residues. Germline V lookup: CDR1 SGHAT, CDR2 FQNNGV. As DNA, the CDR3 is TGTGCCAGCAGCTTAGCTAGCGGGAGAGTTGAGACCCAGTACTTC. Residues: CASSLASGRVETQYF.

This rearrangement joins TRBV5-1 to TRBJ2-1; 13 bases align to TRBD2. The CDR3 runs 15 residues. After removal of 1 base from V and 8 bases from J, the junction contained 3 bases not matched to a gene. From germline, CDR1 is SGHRS and CDR2 YFSETQ. The CDR3 region is CASSLRTSGSDEQFF. The CDR3 region has the DNA TGCGCCAGCAGCTTGAGGACTAGCGGGAGCGATGAGCAGTTCTTC.

The V call is TRBV7-2, the J call TRBJ2-7, with D possibly matching TRBD2 (7 bases). Trimming left V 5 bases short and J 2 bases short, with 16 bases between. The CDR3 loop spans 15 amino acids. Germline-derived CDR1 and CDR2 are SGHTA and FQGNSA. CDR3 sequence (DNA): TGTGCCAGCAGCGCCTTGGGGGGGGGCCCCTACGAGCAGTACTTC. Amino acid sequence: CASSALGGGPYEQYF. Using reference TRBV7-2 and TRBJ2-7 for the parts outside the CDR3, the full variable domain is GAGVSQSPSNKVTEKGKDVELRCDPISGHTALYWYRQSLGQGLEFLIYFQGNSAPDKSGLPSDRFSAERTGGSVSTLTIQRTQQEDSAVYLCASSALGGGPYEQYFGPGTRLTVT.

V is TRBV5-1 and J is TRBJ2-1; TRBD2 is a possible D gene (7 bases). The V gene lost 3 bases and the J gene lost 2 bases, with 12 bases spanning the gap. The CDR3 is 15 residues long. Germline V lookup: CDR1 SGHRS, CDR2 YFSETQ. The CDR3 DNA follows: TGCGCCAGCAGCTCTAAAGGGGGGGCCTACAATGAGCAGTTCTTC. Translating gives CASSSKGGAYNEQFF.

The chain employs TRBV7-2 and TRBJ2-3, with a possible D match to TRBD1 (5 bases). The CDR3 has 15 residues. Germline V gene data show CDR1 as SGHTA and CDR2 as FQGNSA. Trimming took 5 bases from V and 0 from J, leaving 12 bases between them. CDR3 DNA sequence: TGTGCCAGCAGCAAACAGGCCTTAAGCACAGATACGCAGTATTTT. Translating gives CASSKQALSTDTQYF.